Below are 5 T cell receptor beta chains sequenced from a single sample in a study of blood T cell repertoires in COVID-19. Method: immunoSEQ multiplex PCR; TCRdb's copy keeps in-frame clones and lacks some. Found here are 150,000 to 180,000 clones, about 90% of them singletons; the top ten hold under 0.6%. The sample comprised peripheral blood. These receptors originate from a man aged 50 to 60 with acute or convalescent COVID-19.

This chain connects TRBV5-1 to TRBJ2-3, with a weak D call TRBD2 (6 bases). Germline V CDR1 and CDR2: SGHRS, YFSETQ. V lost 0 bases to trimming and J lost 2 bases, with 13 bases between them. CDR3 length: 16 residues. The CDR3 region is CASSLARLGPTDTQYF. As DNA, the CDR3 is TGCGCCAGCAGCTTGGCAAGACTAGGCCCCACAGATACGCAGTATTTT. Full variable domain (rest looked up from reference TRBV5-1 and TRBJ2-3): KAGVTQTPRYLIKTRGQQVTLSCSPISGHRSVSWYQQTPGQGLQFLFEYFSETQRNKGNFPGRFSGRQFSNSRSEMNVSTLELGDSALYLCASSLARLGPTDTQYFGPGTRLTVL.

The chain links TRBV25-1 to TRBJ2-1; 9 nucleotides align to TRBD1. The CDR3 has 16 residues. Germline V gives CDR1 MGHDK, CDR2 SYGVNS. V dropped 5 bases and J dropped 4; count of bases not matched to a gene: 9. The chain's CDR3 is CASSSATGGSYNEQFF. The DNA for the CDR3 is TGTGCCAGCAGTTCCGCCACAGGGGGCTCTTACAATGAGCAGTTCTTC.

The gene calls are TRBV24-1 and TRBJ2-2; no clear D gene. Between the trimmed V and J ends, which lost 5 bases and 7 bases, there was a span of 16 bases. The CDR3 contains 15 residues. The V gene's germline CDR1 is KGHDR and CDR2 SFDVKD. The CDR3 coding sequence is TGTGCCACCAGTGCCCTGGGCTTCCCATTCGGGGAGCTGTTTTTT. Protein product: CATSALGFPFGELFF.

The chain employs TRBV7-2 and TRBJ2-1, with D unresolved. V was cut by 4 bases and J by 6 bases, with 4 bases left in between. Germline V CDR1 and CDR2: SGHTA, FQGNSA. The CDR3 is 11 residues long. The CDR3 protein is CASSSRNEQFF. The CDR3 DNA sequence: TGTGCCAGCAGCTCCCGCAATGAGCAGTTCTTC.

V usage is TRBV7-3 and J usage is TRBJ2-5; TRBD2 might be the D (5 bases). The CDR3 covers 13 residues. Trimming took off 4 bases at V and 4 bases at J, with 10 bases between the two ends. CDR1 SGHTA and CDR2 FQGTGA come from the germline V gene. The CDR3 coding sequence is TGTGCCAGCAGCTCTTTCCGGGGAGAGACCCAGTACTTC. Residues: CASSSFRGETQYF.